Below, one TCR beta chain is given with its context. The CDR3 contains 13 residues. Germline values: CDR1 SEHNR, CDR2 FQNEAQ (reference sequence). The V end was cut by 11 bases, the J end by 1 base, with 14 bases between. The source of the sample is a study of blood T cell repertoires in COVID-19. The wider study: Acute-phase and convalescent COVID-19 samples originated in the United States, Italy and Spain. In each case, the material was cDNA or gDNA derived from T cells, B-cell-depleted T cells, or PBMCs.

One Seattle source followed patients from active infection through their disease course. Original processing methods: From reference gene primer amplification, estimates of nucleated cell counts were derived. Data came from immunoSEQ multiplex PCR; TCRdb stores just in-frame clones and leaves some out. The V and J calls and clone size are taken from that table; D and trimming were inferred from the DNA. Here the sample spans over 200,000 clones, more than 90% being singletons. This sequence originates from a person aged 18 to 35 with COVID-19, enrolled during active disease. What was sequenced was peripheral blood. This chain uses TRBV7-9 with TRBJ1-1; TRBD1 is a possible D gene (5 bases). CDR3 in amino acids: CASKSGGNTEAFF. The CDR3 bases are TGTGCCTCCAAATCCGGGGGGAACACTGAAGCTTTCTTT. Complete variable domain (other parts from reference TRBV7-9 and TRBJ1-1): DTGVSQNPRHKITKRGQNVTFRCDPISEHNRLYWYRQTLGQGPEFLTYFQNEAQLEKSRLLSDRFSAERPKGSFSTLEIQRTEQGDSAMYLCASKSGGNTEAFFGQGTRLTVV.